This entry features one T cell receptor (beta chain) sequence. Its specific antigen is unknown. No base qualities exist here, and no much larger clone lies one base off it. At one collaborating source in Seattle, patients were enrolled during active infection and were followed longitudinally through the course of disease. Each collaborating institution followed its own protocols to collect whole blood in K2EDTA tubes. Collaborator samples were shipped for TCRbeta analysis as frozen whole blood, isolated PBMCs, or DNA extracted from either sample type. The sample is drawn from a study of blood T cell repertoires in COVID-19 (dated by TCRdb to the early 2020s). About the full investigation: Collaborator samples came from the United States, Italy and Spain and covered acute and convalescent phases of COVID-19. Where HLA class I and class II types were available, the types were taken from metadata supplied by the sample provider, not from assay-based typing. The samples were drawn from the first 160 participants of the ongoing ImmuneRACE study and from 950 to 1,500 subjects provided by 6 global collaborators. A de-identified subject ID, COVID-19 status, age in years and sex were almost always included in the sample metadata. The prospective study material was composed of cDNA or gDNA derived from T cells, B-cell-depleted T cells, or PBMCs. A freely available public database, intended as a resource for researchers studying the immune response to SARS-CoV-2, is where the repertoires were released. The dataset comprised deeply sampled blood TCRbeta repertoires from subjects exposed to, actively infected with, or recovered from COVID-19. The investigation overall reported the following: The amount of clinical and demographic metadata varied by source and participant and was provided uncurated.

TCRbeta CDR3 regions were amplified from genomic DNA using the immunoSEQ Assay, a bias-controlled multiplex PCR. The authors processed their data as follows. Nucleated cell counts per sample were estimated from amplification of reference gene primers within the assay. Sequence reads were collapsed and filtered to measure the absolute abundance of every unique TCRbeta CDR3 rearrangement. For each sample, productive Simpson clonality was calculated by taking the square root of Simpson's diversity index across productive rearrangements. TCRdb's version of the immuneACCESS table is confined to in-frame rearrangements and falls short of the full clone set. An unresolved V gene accounts for under half of the shortfall where checked; the remainder is of unknown origin. The V and J calls and the clone size are those of that table, but D and trimming were determined from the DNA. The sample table shows around 200,000 clones, and approximately 81% are seen once. The ten largest make up approximately 18% of the sample.

This TCR was sampled from a person aged 65 to 79 with COVID-19, enrolled during active disease. The sample comprised peripheral blood.

The bases read TGTGCCAGCAGCGGTCGACTAGCGGGGGCGCAGAAAGAGCAGTTCTTC. This sequence encodes CASSGRLAGAQKEQFF. The chain is assembled from TRBV7-9 and TRBJ2-1; TRBD2 aligns with 12 central bases. Via the germline V gene (reference sequence), CDR1 is SEHNR and CDR2 FQNEAQ. Including the terminal cysteine and phenylalanine, the CDR3 comprises 16 residues. Only the CDR3 region is kept as DNA, spanning 48 bases read in frame from base 1. V has 5 bases trimmed and J has 10 bases trimmed; junction bases matching no gene number 12.